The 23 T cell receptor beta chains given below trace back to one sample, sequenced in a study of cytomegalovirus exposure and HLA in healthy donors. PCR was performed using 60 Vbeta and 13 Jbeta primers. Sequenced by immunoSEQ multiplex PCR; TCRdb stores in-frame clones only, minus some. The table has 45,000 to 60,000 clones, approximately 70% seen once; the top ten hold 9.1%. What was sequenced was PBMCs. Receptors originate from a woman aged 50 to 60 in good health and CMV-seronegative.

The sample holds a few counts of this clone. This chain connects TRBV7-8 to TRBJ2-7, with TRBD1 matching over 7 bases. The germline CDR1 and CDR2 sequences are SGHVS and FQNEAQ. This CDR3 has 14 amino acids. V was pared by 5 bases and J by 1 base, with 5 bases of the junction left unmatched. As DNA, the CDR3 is TGTGCCAGCAGCCTCCTCAGGGGGTCCTACGAGCAGTACTTC. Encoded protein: CASSLLRGSYEQYF.

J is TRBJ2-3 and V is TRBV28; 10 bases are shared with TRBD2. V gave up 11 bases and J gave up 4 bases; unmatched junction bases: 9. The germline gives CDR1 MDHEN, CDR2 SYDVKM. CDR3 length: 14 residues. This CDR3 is CASSQRGGADTQYF. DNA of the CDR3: TGTGCCTCCTCCCAGCGGGGGGGCGCAGATACGCAGTATTTT.

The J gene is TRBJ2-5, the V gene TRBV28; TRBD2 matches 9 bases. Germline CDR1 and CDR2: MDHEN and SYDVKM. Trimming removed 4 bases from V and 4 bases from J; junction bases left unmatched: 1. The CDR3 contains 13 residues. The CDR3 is CASSSSGAETQYF. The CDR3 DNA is TGTGCCAGCAGTTCTAGCGGGGCAGAGACCCAGTACTTC. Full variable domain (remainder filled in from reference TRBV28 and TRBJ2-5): DVKVTQSSRYLVKRTGEKVFLECVQDMDHENMFWYRQDPGLGLRLIYFSYDVKMKEKGDIPEGYSVSREKKERFSLILESASTNQTSMYLCASSSSGAETQYFGPGTRLLVL.

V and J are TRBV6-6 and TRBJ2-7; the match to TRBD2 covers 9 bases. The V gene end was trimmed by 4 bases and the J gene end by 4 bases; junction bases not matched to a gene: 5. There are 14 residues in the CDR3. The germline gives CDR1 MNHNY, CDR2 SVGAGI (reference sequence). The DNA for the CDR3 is TGTGCCAGCAGTTGGGTCGCGGGGGGGTACGAGCAGTACTTC. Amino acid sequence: CASSWVAGGYEQYF.

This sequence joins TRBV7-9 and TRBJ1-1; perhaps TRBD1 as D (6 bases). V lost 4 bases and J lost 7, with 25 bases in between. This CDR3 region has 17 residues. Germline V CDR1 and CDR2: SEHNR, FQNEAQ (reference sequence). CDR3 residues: CASSSPSSTGKANEAFF. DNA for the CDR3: TGTGCCAGCAGCTCACCATCCTCTACAGGGAAGGCTAATGAAGCTTTCTTT.

The CDR3 nucleotides are TGTGCCAGCAGCTTTCGAGGCGTACCAAACATTCAGTACTTC. Its protein product is CASSFRGVPNIQYF. The rearrangement links TRBV5-4 to TRBJ2-4; D is unclear. V was trimmed by 2 bases and J by 6 bases, leaving 12 bases between them. This CDR3 is 14 amino acids long. Per germline, CDR1 SGHNT and CDR2 YYREEE (reference sequence).

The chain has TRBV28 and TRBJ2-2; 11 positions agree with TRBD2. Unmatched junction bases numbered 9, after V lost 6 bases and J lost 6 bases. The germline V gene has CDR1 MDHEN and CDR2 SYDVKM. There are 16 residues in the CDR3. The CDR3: CASSSPQTSGAGELFF. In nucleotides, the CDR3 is TGTGCCAGCAGCTCTCCCCAGACTAGCGGGGCCGGGGAGCTGTTTTTT.

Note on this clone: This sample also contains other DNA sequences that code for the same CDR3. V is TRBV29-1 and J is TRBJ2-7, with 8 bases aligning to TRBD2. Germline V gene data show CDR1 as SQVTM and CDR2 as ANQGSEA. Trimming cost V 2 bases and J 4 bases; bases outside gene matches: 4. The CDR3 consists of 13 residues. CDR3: CSVELAGDYEQYF. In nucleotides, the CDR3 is TGCAGCGTTGAACTAGCGGGCGATTACGAGCAGTACTTC.

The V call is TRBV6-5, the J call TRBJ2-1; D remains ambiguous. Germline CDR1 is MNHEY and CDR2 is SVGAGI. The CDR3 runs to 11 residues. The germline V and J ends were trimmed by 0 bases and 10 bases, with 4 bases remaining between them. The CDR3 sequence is CASSYSREQFF. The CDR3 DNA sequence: TGTGCCAGCAGTTACTCGAGAGAGCAGTTCTTC.

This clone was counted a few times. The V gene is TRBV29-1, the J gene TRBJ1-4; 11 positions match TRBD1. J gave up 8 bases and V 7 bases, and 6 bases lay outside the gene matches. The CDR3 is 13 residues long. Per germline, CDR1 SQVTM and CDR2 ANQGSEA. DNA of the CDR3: TGCAGCGCCGGGACAGGGGGGAACGAAAAACTGTTTTTT. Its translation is CSAGTGGNEKLFF. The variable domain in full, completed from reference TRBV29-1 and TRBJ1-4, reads SAVISQKPSRDICQRGTSLTIQCQVDSQVTMMFWYRQQPGQSLTLIATANQGSEATYESGFVIDKFPISRPNLTFSTLTVSNMSPEDSSIYLCSAGTGGNEKLFFGSGTQLSVL.

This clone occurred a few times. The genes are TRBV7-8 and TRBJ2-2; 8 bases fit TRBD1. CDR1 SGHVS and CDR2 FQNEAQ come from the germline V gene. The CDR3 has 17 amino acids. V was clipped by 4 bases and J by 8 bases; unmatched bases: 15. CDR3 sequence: CASSSQIPGTGIGELFF. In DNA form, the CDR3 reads TGTGCCAGCAGCTCACAGATTCCCGGGACAGGCATTGGGGAGCTGTTTTTT. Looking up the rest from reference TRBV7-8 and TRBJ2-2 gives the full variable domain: GAGVSQSPRYKVAKRGQDVALRCDPISGHVSLFWYQQALGQGPEFLTYFQNEAQLDKSGLPSDRFFAERPEGSVSTLKIQRTQQEDSAVYLCASSSQIPGTGIGELFFGEGSRLTVL.

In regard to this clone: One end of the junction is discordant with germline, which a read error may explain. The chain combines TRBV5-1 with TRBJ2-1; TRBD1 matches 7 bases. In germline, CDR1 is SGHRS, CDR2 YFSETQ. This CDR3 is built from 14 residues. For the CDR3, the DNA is TGCGCCAGCAGCTGGGACAGCCCCTACAGTGAGCTGTTCTTC. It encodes CASSWDSPYSELFF. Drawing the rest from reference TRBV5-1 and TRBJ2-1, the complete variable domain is KAGVTQTPRYLIKTRGQQVTLSCSPISGHRSVSWYQQTPGQGLQFLFEYFSETQRNKGNFPGRFSGRQFSNSRSEMNVSTLELGDSALYLCASSWDSPYSELFFGPGTRLTVL.

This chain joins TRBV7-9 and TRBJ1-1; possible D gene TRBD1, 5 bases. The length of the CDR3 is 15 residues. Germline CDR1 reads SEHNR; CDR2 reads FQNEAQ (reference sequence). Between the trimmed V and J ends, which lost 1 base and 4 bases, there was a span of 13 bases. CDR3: CASSLGSGPSTEAFF. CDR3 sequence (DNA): TGTGCCAGCAGCTTAGGATCAGGGCCTTCCACTGAAGCTTTCTTT. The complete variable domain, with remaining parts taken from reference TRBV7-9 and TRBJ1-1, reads DTGVSQNPRHKITKRGQNVTFRCDPISEHNRLYWYRQTLGQGPEFLTYFQNEAQLEKSRLLSDRFSAERPKGSFSTLEIQRTEQGDSAMYLCASSLGSGPSTEAFFGQGTRLTVV.

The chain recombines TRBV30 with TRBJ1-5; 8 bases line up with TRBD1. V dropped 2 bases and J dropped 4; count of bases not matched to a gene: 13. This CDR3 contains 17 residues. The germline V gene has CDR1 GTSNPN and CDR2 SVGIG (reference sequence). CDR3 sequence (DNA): TGTGCCTGGAGTTGGGGACAGGCCGGCGACTGGAATCAGCCCCAGCATTTT. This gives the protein CAWSWGQAGDWNQPQHF.

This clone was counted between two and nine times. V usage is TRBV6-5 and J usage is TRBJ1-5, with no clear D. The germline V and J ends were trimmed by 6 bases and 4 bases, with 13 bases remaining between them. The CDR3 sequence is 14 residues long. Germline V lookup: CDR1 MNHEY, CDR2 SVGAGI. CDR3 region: CASSPTGGNQPQHF. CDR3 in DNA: TGTGCCAGCAGCCCTACTGGAGGGAATCAGCCCCAGCATTTT.

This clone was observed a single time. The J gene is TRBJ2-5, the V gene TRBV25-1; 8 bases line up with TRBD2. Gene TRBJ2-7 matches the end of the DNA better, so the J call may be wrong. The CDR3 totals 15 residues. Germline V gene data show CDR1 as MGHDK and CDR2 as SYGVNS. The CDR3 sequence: CASSEPGTRSDEQYF. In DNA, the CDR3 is TGTGCCAGCAGTGAACCCGGGACTAGAAGTGACGAGCAGTACTTC.

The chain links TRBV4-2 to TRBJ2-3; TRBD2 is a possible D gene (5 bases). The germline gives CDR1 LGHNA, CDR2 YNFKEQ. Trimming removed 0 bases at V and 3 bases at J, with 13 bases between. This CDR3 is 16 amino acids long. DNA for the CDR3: TGTGCCAGCAGCCAAGATCCGGGAAAGTTGACAGATACGCAGTATTTT. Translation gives CASSQDPGKLTDTQYF.

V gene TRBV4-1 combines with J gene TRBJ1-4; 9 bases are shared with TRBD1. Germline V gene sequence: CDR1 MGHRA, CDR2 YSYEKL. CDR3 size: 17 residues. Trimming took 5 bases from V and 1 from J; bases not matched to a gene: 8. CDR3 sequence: CASSWGGQGGTNEKLFF. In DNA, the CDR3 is TGCGCCAGCAGCTGGGGGGGACAGGGAGGAACTAATGAAAAACTGTTTTTT.

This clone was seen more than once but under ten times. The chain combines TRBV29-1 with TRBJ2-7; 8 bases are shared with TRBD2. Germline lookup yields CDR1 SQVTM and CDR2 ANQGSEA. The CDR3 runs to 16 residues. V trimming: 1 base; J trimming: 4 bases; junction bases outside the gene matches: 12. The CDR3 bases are TGCAGCGTTGAAGCCCCCGGGCGGGAGGAGAGATACGAGCAGTACTTC. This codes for CSVEAPGREERYEQYF.

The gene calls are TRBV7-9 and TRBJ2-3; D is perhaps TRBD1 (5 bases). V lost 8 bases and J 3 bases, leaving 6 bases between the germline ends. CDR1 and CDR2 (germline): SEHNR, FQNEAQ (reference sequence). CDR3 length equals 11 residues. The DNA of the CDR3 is TGTGCCAGCCACAGGACAGATACGCAGTATTTT. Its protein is CASHRTDTQYF.

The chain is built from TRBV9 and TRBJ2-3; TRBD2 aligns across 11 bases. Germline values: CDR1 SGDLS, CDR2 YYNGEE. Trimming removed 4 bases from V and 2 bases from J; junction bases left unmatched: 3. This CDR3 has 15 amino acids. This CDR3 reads CASSLGLAVTDTQYF. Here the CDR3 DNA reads TGTGCCAGCAGCTTGGGACTAGCGGTCACAGATACGCAGTATTTT.

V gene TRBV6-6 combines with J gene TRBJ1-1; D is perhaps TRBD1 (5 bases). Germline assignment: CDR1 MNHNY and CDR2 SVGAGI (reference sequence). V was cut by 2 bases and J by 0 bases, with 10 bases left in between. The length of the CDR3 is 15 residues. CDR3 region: CASSYRQTMNTEAFF. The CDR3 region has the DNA TGTGCCAGCAGTTACCGACAGACCATGAACACTGAAGCTTTCTTT.

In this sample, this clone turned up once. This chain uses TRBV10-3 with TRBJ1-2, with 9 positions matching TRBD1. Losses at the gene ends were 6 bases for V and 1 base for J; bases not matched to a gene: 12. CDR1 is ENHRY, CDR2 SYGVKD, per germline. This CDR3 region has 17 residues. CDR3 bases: TGTGCCATCAGCTCCCGGGACAGGGAGTCTCATAACTATGGCTACACCTTC. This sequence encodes CAISSRDRESHNYGYTF.